The 29 T cell receptor beta chains reported below all come from one sample, sequenced in a study of blood T cells in healthy people across ages (dated by TCRdb to the mid-2010s). The library was generated by 5' RACE. The instrument was an Illumina HiSeq 2500. A second PCR of 7 to 11 cycles was performed with a sample-barcoded 5' primer and a J-beta primer mix. In TCRdb, the public reads were trimmed at Q25 with fastp and aligned with MiXCR, with productive beta chains retained. Under each unique CDR3 protein, matching rows form one entry showing the most common genes and DNA. The sample table lists approximately 760,000 distinct CDR3 sequences, around 25% of them with a count of one. In total, the top ten clones hold 9.4% of the sample. The same sample was also used in a study of T cells of mothers and their children.

Specimen: blood. Receptors originate from a boy younger than 18 in good health.

This chain connects TRBV6-5 to TRBJ1-3, with 12 bases identical to TRBD1. This CDR3 spans 13 amino acids. The V gene's germline CDR1 is MNHEY and CDR2 SVGAGI. V lost 2 bases to trimming and J lost 12 bases; unmatched junction nucleotides: 2. CDR3: CASSYGTGGIIYF. CDR3 DNA sequence: TGTGCCAGCAGTTACGGGACAGGGGGCATCATATATTTT.

This clonotype was counted between two and nine times. The chain is built from TRBV12-3 or TRBV12-4 and TRBJ2-1; D not certain. V dropped 7 bases and J dropped 7 bases, with 20 bases sitting between them. This CDR3 is built from 15 residues. The CDR3 coding sequence is TGTGCCAGCACGAACGCTTATTTACTGGAAAATGAGCAGTTCTTC. Translated, it gives CASTNAYLLENEQFF.

This clonotype was recorded a few times. The gene calls are TRBV7-8 and TRBJ2-5; 8 nucleotides line up with TRBD2. The closer fit of TRBJ2-7 to the DNA end suggests the J call may be wrong. The CDR3 has 17 amino acids. CDR1 SGHVS and CDR2 FQNEAQ come from the germline V gene. This CDR3 reads CASSPRVGEAGDYEQYF. The DNA of the CDR3 is TGTGCCAGCAGCCCCCGCGTAGGAGAAGCGGGGGACTACGAGCAGTACTTC.

In this sample, this clonotype turned up a few times. The gene calls are TRBV12-5 and TRBJ1-1; 7 bases are a match to TRBD1. The CDR3 runs to 16 residues. The germline CDR1 and CDR2 sequences are LGHNT and FRNRAP. Trimming cost V 1 base and J 1 base; bases outside gene matches: 6. DNA of the CDR3: TGTGCTAGTGGTTTGGCTACAGGGGCGCGGAACACTGAAGCTTTCTTT. Its translation: CASGLATGARNTEAFF.

The chain carries TRBV20-1 and TRBJ2-7; 7 bases match TRBD1. V lost 5 bases and J lost 4; bases outside the gene matches: 14. CDR3 length: 15 residues. Germline lookup yields CDR1 DFQATT and CDR2 SNEGSKA (reference sequence). The CDR3 protein is CSAVNGRDRLYEQYF. The CDR3 DNA reads TGCAGTGCTGTAAATGGCCGGGACAGACTTTACGAGCAGTACTTC.

In this sample, this clonotype turned up many times. This chain uses TRBV29-1 with TRBJ2-5; D not resolved. Between the trimmed V and J ends, which lost 6 bases and 0 bases, there was a span of 11 bases. This CDR3 region has 13 residues. From germline, CDR1 is SQVTM and CDR2 ANQGSEA. CDR3 loop: CSVVVVNQETQYF. The CDR3 DNA is TGCAGCGTGGTTGTTGTGAACCAAGAGACCCAGTACTTC.

The J gene is TRBJ2-5, the V gene TRBV20-1, with D perhaps TRBD2 (6 bases). Germline V gene lookup returns CDR1 DFQATT and CDR2 SNEGSKA (reference sequence). This CDR3 spans 14 amino acids. V was cut by 5 bases and J by 5 bases, with 18 bases left in between. CDR3 nucleotides: TGCAGTGCTCCCGTGGGCCTAGCGTCGGAGACCCAGTACTTC. This gives the protein CSAPVGLASETQYF.

This clonotype was counted only a few times. The chain is built from TRBV18 and TRBJ2-7; 15 nucleotides align to TRBD2. V lost 4 bases, J lost 5 bases, and 9 bases stayed unmatched. CDR1 is KGHSH, CDR2 LQKENI, per germline. This CDR3 has 17 amino acids. The CDR3 sequence is CASSLGLAGGRVHEQYF. The CDR3 DNA is TGTGCCAGCTCACTGGGACTAGCGGGAGGTCGGGTCCACGAGCAGTACTTC.

This chain connects TRBV7-2 to TRBJ1-6; no reliable D call. The germline V gene has CDR1 SGHTA and CDR2 FQGNSA. Trimming cost V 3 bases and J 0 bases, with 9 bases left between them. The CDR3 runs to 16 residues. CDR3 sequence reads: CASSLTPTSYNSPLHF. The CDR3 DNA sequence: TGTGCCAGCAGCTTGACTCCGACCTCCTATAATTCACCCCTCCACTTT.

This clonotype was seen a handful of times. The rearrangement uses TRBV25-1 and TRBJ2-1; 7 positions match TRBD2. Germline loops: CDR1 MGHDK, CDR2 SYGVNS. This CDR3 comprises 13 residues. V lost 3 bases to trimming and J lost 7 bases; unmatched junction nucleotides: 3. The CDR3 loop reads CASSESGGNEQFF. CDR3 bases: TGTGCCAGCAGTGAGTCCGGGGGGAATGAGCAGTTCTTC.

V usage is TRBV20-1 and J usage is TRBJ2-1; 11 nucleotides line up with TRBD2. With 3 bases clipped from V and 5 bases from J, the junction kept 3 bases outside the gene matches. The CDR3 loop spans 14 amino acids. The germline gives CDR1 DFQATT, CDR2 SNEGSKA (reference sequence). DNA for the CDR3: TGCAGTGCTAGGGGACTAGCGGTTAACAATGAGCAGTTCTTC. Encoded protein: CSARGLAVNNEQFF.

This clonotype has a handful of counts. The chain couples TRBV7-9 to TRBJ2-1; no definite D call. V was cut by 5 bases and J by 10 bases, with 9 bases left in between. Germline V gene lookup returns CDR1 SEHNR and CDR2 FQNEAQ (reference sequence). The CDR3 consists of 11 residues. CDR3 nucleotide sequence: TGTGCCAGCAGCGCCGCCAGGGAGCAGTTCTTC. This encodes CASSAAREQFF.

The rearrangement joins TRBV4-3 to TRBJ2-1; D is perhaps TRBD1 (6 bases). V was pared by 0 bases and J by 1 base, with 10 bases between. The CDR3 spans 16 residues. From germline, CDR1 is LGHNA and CDR2 YSLEER. The DNA of the CDR3 is TGCGCCAGCAGCCAAGATAGACAGGTATCCTACAATGAGCAGTTCTTC. Translated: CASSQDRQVSYNEQFF.

The rearrangement joins TRBV11-2 to TRBJ2-5; the D call may be TRBD1 or TRBD2 (5 bases each). The CDR3 extends over 14 amino acids. Germline V gene sequence: CDR1 SGHAT, CDR2 FQNNGV. Trimming removed 5 bases at V and 5 bases at J, with 15 bases between. CDR3 region: CASSQRGRVETQYF. CDR3 bases: TGTGCCAGCAGCCAGAGGGGAAGGGTGGAGACCCAGTACTTC. The entire variable domain, with the rest obtained from reference TRBV11-2 and TRBJ2-5, is as follows: EAGVAQSPRYKIIEKRQSVAFWCNPISGHATLYWYQQILGQGPKLLIQFQNNGVVDDSQLPKDRFSAERLKGVDSTLKIQPAKLEDSAVYLCASSQRGRVETQYFGPGTRLLVL.

This clonotype came up a few times. This chain connects TRBV11-1 to TRBJ2-1; weak D call: TRBD2 (6 bases). The germline V and J ends were trimmed by 7 bases and 2 bases, with 12 bases remaining between them. The CDR3 totals 14 residues. Germline V gene lookup returns CDR1 SGHAT and CDR2 FQDESV (reference sequence). The DNA of the CDR3 is TGTGCCAGCATGGGGGGTTTGCCCTACAATGAGCAGTTCTTC. Translation gives CASMGGLPYNEQFF.

This rearrangement joins TRBV11-2 to TRBJ2-1; D is unresolved. This CDR3 is built from 12 residues. V lost 6 bases to trimming and J lost 13 bases, with 16 bases between them. Germline CDR1 reads SGHAT; CDR2 reads FQNNGV. The CDR3 nucleotides read TGTGCCAGCAGTCGTCTCTTGGGAAATCAGTTCTTC. It specifies CASSRLLGNQFF.

This clonotype was detected a few times. The V gene is TRBV7-2, the J gene TRBJ2-5, with D possibly being TRBD1 (6 bases). The CDR3 is made up of 14 amino acids. Trimming stripped 5 bases from V and 6 bases from J, with 16 bases between. Per germline, CDR1 SGHTA and CDR2 FQGNSA. The CDR3 region is CASSGGTWGQTQYF. CDR3 in DNA: TGTGCCAGCAGCGGGGGAACGTGGGGGCAGACCCAGTACTTC.

This clonotype came up once. The J gene is TRBJ2-1, the V gene TRBV4-1; the D gene is possibly TRBD2 (6 bases). The CDR3 loop spans 18 amino acids. Deletions cut 1 base from V and 2 bases from J, with 18 bases between. Germline V gene lookup returns CDR1 MGHRA and CDR2 YSYEKL. The CDR3 is CASSQADGRGAAYNEQFF. The CDR3 DNA reads as TGCGCCAGCAGCCAAGCTGACGGCCGCGGGGCCGCCTACAATGAGCAGTTCTTC.

The chain is built from TRBV27 and TRBJ2-7, with D uncertain. Germline assignment: CDR1 MNHEY and CDR2 SMNVEV (reference sequence). Trimming took off 4 bases at V and 6 bases at J, with 13 bases between the two ends. The CDR3 is made up of 13 amino acids. The CDR3: CASSSPYRSEQYF. The CDR3 DNA reads TGTGCCAGCAGTTCCCCTTATCGTTCCGAGCAGTACTTC.

The chain recombines TRBV5-1 with TRBJ2-2; D is undetermined. Germline V gene lookup returns CDR1 SGHRS and CDR2 YFSETQ. The CDR3 runs to 14 residues. The germline V and J ends were trimmed by 2 bases and 5 bases, with 10 bases remaining between them. This CDR3 reads CASSLPAGTGELFF. In DNA form, the CDR3 reads TGCGCCAGCAGCTTACCGGCTGGGACCGGGGAGCTGTTTTTT. Together with reference TRBV5-1 and TRBJ2-2, the CDR3 gives the full variable domain: KAGVTQTPRYLIKTRGQQVTLSCSPISGHRSVSWYQQTPGQGLQFLFEYFSETQRNKGNFPGRFSGRQFSNSRSEMNVSTLELGDSALYLCASSLPAGTGELFFGEGSRLTVL.

The V and J genes are TRBV6-5 and TRBJ2-1, with TRBD2 matching 10 bases. The V segment lost 6 bases and the J segment 6 bases; nucleotides outside the gene matches: 8. The CDR3 runs 15 residues. Per germline, CDR1 MNHEY and CDR2 SVGAGI. Written as DNA, the CDR3 is TGTGCCAGCAGCCCCGGGACTAGCGAGAGCAATGAGCAGTTCTTC. Residues: CASSPGTSESNEQFF.

The rearrangement links TRBV12-3 or TRBV12-4 to TRBJ2-7, with TRBD1 as a possible D gene (5 bases). V lost 2 bases, J lost 1 base, and 15 bases lay in between. The CDR3 length is 16 residues. The DNA for the CDR3 is TGTGCCAGCAGTTTATTGGGGCCAAACGGGTCCTACGAGCAGTACTTC. It yields the protein CASSLLGPNGSYEQYF.

This sequence joins TRBV12-3 or TRBV12-4 and TRBJ2-5; D tentatively fits TRBD1 or TRBD2 (7 bases each). Matching the DNA end better, TRBJ2-7 makes the J call doubtful. The CDR3 runs to 14 residues. In nucleotides, the CDR3 is TGTGCCAGCAGAGCGGGACAGTTAACCTACGAGCAGTACTTC. Protein: CASRAGQLTYEQYF.

V gene TRBV11-2 combines with J gene TRBJ2-7, with a possible D match to TRBD1 (6 bases). The J call is uncertain, as TRBJ2-5 better fits the DNA end. CDR3 length equals 16 residues. Germline V gene data show CDR1 as SGHAT and CDR2 as FQNNGV. This CDR3 reads CASSLGGRGPQETQYF. CDR3 in DNA: TGTGCCAGCAGCTTAGGGGGCAGGGGCCCCCAAGAGACCCAGTACTTC.

This chain connects TRBV7-9 to TRBJ2-1; D may match TRBD1 or TRBD2 (6 bases each). Germline CDR1 SEHNR, CDR2 FQNEAQ (reference sequence). This CDR3 has 14 amino acids. The V end lost 5 bases, the J end lost 8 bases, and 16 bases lay between the germline ends. The CDR3 nucleotides are TGTGCCAGCAGCCCGTGGTCCGGGGGCGATGAGCAGTTCTTC. Residues: CASSPWSGGDEQFF. Based on the CDR3 plus reference TRBV7-9 and TRBJ2-1, the full variable domain is DTGVSQNPRHKITKRGQNVTFRCDPISEHNRLYWYRQTLGQGPEFLTYFQNEAQLEKSRLLSDRFSAERPKGSFSTLEIQRTEQGDSAMYLCASSPWSGGDEQFFGPGTRLTVL.

DNA for the CDR3: TGTGCCAGCAGCTCCTCCACAGGGTTTCGATCACCCCTCCACTTT. Its translation is CASSSSTGFRSPLHF. The rearrangement joins TRBV7-6 to TRBJ1-6; D may be TRBD1 (6 bases). V lost 4 bases and J 10 bases, leaving 17 bases between the germline ends. The CDR3 has 15 amino acids. The V gene's germline CDR1 is SGHVS and CDR2 FNYEAQ.

The chain couples TRBV14 to TRBJ2-1; D unresolved. CDR3 size: 11 residues. CDR1 and CDR2 (germline): SGHDN, FVKESK. V was clipped by 2 bases and J by 13 bases, with 9 bases between them. CDR3 in amino acids: CASSQRAAQFF. In DNA form, the CDR3 reads TGTGCCAGCAGCCAACGGGCAGCTCAGTTCTTC.

The V gene is TRBV5-5, the J gene TRBJ2-5; 12 positions match TRBD1. The junction had 6 bases not matched to a gene; V was cut back by 7 bases and J by 2 bases. Germline-derived CDR1 and CDR2 are SGHKS and YYEKEE (reference sequence). CDR3 length: 15 residues. CDR3 bases: TGTGCCAGCGGCAAGGGACAGGGGGCACAAGAGACCCAGTACTTC. It specifies CASGKGQGAQETQYF.

This clonotype was seen only a few times. The genes are TRBV3-1 and TRBJ2-7; TRBD2 aligns across 7 bases. Germline V gene lookup returns CDR1 LGHDT and CDR2 YNNKEL (reference sequence). V lost 0 bases, J lost 6 bases, and 5 bases stayed unmatched. This CDR3 contains 14 residues. CDR3 nucleotide sequence: TGTGCCAGCAGCCAAGAGGGAGGGCGAGGCGAGCAGTACTTC. The encoded protein is CASSQEGGRGEQYF.